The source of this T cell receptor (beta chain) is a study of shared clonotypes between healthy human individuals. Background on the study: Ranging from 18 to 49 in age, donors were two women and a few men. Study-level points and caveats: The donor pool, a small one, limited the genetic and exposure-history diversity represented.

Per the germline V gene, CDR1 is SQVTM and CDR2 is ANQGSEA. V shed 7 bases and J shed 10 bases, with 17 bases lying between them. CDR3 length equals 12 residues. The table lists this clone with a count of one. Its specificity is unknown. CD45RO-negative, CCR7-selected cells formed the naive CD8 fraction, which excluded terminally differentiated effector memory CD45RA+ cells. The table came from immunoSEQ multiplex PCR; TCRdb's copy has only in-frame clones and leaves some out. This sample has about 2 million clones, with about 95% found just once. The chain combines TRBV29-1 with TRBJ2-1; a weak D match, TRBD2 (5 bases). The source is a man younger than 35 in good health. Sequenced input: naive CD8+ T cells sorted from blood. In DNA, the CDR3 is TGCAGCGCCTTACTAGGTGAGAACGAGCAGTTCTTC. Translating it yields CSALLGENEQFF.